This TCR beta chain was identified in a study of T-cell memory formation after mild COVID-19. The V gene lost 1 base and the J gene lost 3 bases, with 10 bases spanning the gap. This CDR3 has 14 residues. CDR1 and CDR2 from the germline V gene are SEHNR and FQNEAQ (reference sequence). TCRdb processed the 5' RACE reads anew with MiXCR; each CDR3 protein has one entry. The table has 130,000 to 150,000 distinct CDR3 sequences, approximately 21% seen once; the top ten hold approximately 2.4%. This clonotype has only a few counts. V is TRBV7-9 and J is TRBJ2-7; D might be TRBD1 or TRBD2, each matching 5 bases. This clonotype was obtained from an adult woman who had mild COVID-19 (a few samples of this study predate the infection). Cell type and time point are not known. Specimen: PBMCs or a T cell subset sorted from them (not recorded which). Here the CDR3 reads CASSLDGGHYEQYF. The CDR3 DNA is TGTGCCAGCAGCTTAGATGGAGGACACTACGAGCAGTACTTC. Combining the CDR3 with reference TRBV7-9 and TRBJ2-7 gives the whole variable domain DTGVSQNPRHKITKRGQNVTFRCDPISEHNRLYWYRQTLGQGPEFLTYFQNEAQLEKSRLLSDRFSAERPKGSFSTLEIQRTEQGDSAMYLCASSLDGGHYEQYFGPGTRLTVT.